The source of this T cell receptor (beta chain) is a study of blood T cell repertoires in COVID-19. About the research overall: The United States, Italy and Spain were the sources of the acute and convalescent COVID-19 samples.

The assay was immunoSEQ multiplex PCR, and TCRdb's table has in-frame clones only and misses some. The table shows around 620,000 clones, with around 89% occurring only once. Trimming removed 5 bases from V and 4 bases from J, with 11 bases in between. Germline V gene lookup returns CDR1 SNHLY and CDR2 FYNNEI. The CDR3 spans 13 residues. This clone was seen only a few times. Sequencing input: peripheral blood. The clonotype comes from a young woman with acute or convalescent COVID-19. The chain joins TRBV2 to TRBJ1-2; a possible D gene is TRBD1 (6 bases). The CDR3 DNA reads TGTGCCAGCAGTTCGGACAGCTTCTATGGCTACACCTTC. This encodes CASSSDSFYGYTF.